This entry is about one T cell receptor beta chain. Its antigen is unidentified. CDR3 length: 14 residues. V lost 3 bases, J lost 1 base, and 8 bases lay in between. CDR1 is SGHNT, CDR2 YENEEA, per germline. Tregs were sorted as CD4+CD25+CD127-/low cells. General study results and limits: The larger cohort examined one V-J beta rearrangement, not whole repertoires.

One entry per CDR3 protein, called by TCRdb with MiXCR from the 5' RACE reads. The sample holds over 25,000 distinct CDR3 sequences, 25% to 30% seen once. The source material was tumor-infiltrating Tregs sorted from the breast tumor. This TCR was recovered from a female donor with breast cancer. The chain employs TRBV11-3 and TRBJ2-3; D call uncertain. CDR3 nucleotides: TGTGCCAGCAGCTTGGCCGCGGGCACAGATACGCAGTATTTT. It encodes CASSLAAGTDTQYF.